This TCR beta chain is drawn from a study of CD8 T cells in Susac syndrome. Sequencing targeted TCR beta in blood CD8+ and CD4+ T cells. The TEMRA cells underwent FACS enrichment, while the CD8+ and CD4+ T cells underwent negative isolation. The count of this clonotype is one. V was pared by 2 bases and J by 9 bases, with 11 bases of the junction left unmatched. Germline V gives CDR1 SGDLS, CDR2 YYNGEE. The CDR3 consists of 16 residues. The RNA input was roughly 0.45 to 1 ug, and it was reverse transcribed with random hexamers. The authors amplified TCR beta CDR3 across 54 Vbeta and 13 Jbeta using immunoSEQ multiplex PCR. TCRdb reprocessed the immunoSEQ multiplex PCR reads with MiXCR, giving one entry per CDR3 protein. This table has 150,000 to 200,000 distinct CDR3 sequences, around 96% appearing once.

The sequenced material came from CD4+ T cells from PBMCs. This chain uses TRBV9 with TRBJ2-1; 10 bases are a match to TRBD2. The sequence came from a human donor in good health. Written as DNA, the CDR3 is TGTGCCAGCAGCGTTTTAAGCGGGAGGGCCGATGCTGAGCAGTTCTTC. Translating it yields CASSVLSGRADAEQFF.